Listed here are 27 T cell receptor beta chains from one sample, sequenced in a study of T cell responses to AZD1222 COVID-19 vaccine (dated by TCRdb to the early 2020s). The method behind the library was the immunoSEQ multiplex PCR assay. Drawn from immuneACCESS, this table holds only the in-frame rearrangements with V and J called that TCRdb kept. Clones are partly lost; checked studies trace under half to an unresolved V gene and leave the rest unexplained. Within this sample are some 200,000 clones, with approximately 94% of them counted one time only. The ten largest account for roughly 0.99% of the sample. According to the study, the label for this sample's time point signals: baseline before first vaccination. The treatment or condition label, read with the paper, signifies: meningococcal conjugate vaccine given as trial control. The specimen comprised peripheral blood, sampled on day 0 of MenACWY control vaccination. The source is an adult in good health.

The chain carries TRBV12-3 or TRBV12-4 and TRBJ1-4; D is perhaps TRBD1 (5 bases). V lost 7 bases, J lost 3 bases, and 9 bases lay in between. This CDR3 is built from 13 residues. CDR3 loop: CASMGQSNEKLFF. The CDR3 DNA is TGTGCCAGCATGGGGCAGTCTAATGAAAAACTGTTTTTT.

The genes are TRBV19 and TRBJ1-5; TRBD1 agrees at 10 bases. Trimming took 8 bases from V and 8 from J; bases not matched to a gene: 9. This CDR3 is built from 14 residues. The germline CDR1 and CDR2 sequences are LNHDA and SQIVND (reference sequence). The CDR3 region is CASGLTGGVEPQHF. For the CDR3, the DNA is TGTGCCAGTGGCTTGACAGGGGGCGTCGAGCCCCAGCATTTT.

This clone was detected once. The CDR3: CASSRRTGDTDTQYF. In nucleotides, the CDR3 is TGTGCCAGCAGCCGACGGACAGGGGACACAGATACGCAGTATTTT. The chain recombines TRBV11-1 with TRBJ2-3, with 9 bases lining up with TRBD1. The V gene end was trimmed by 5 bases and the J gene end by 2 bases; junction bases not matched to a gene: 5. CDR3 size: 15 residues. From germline, CDR1 is SGHAT and CDR2 FQDESV (reference sequence).

The chain combines TRBV6-5 with TRBJ1-6, with a tentative D call TRBD1 (6 bases). Germline values: CDR1 MNHEY, CDR2 SVGAGI. Between the trimmed V and J ends, which lost 7 bases and 3 bases, there was a span of 10 bases. This CDR3 has 14 amino acids. Here the CDR3 reads CASMRGVYNSPLHF. CDR3 DNA: TGTGCCAGCATGAGGGGGGTCTATAATTCACCCCTCCACTTT.

This clone was counted between two and nine times. The rearrangement links TRBV3-1 (or the pseudogene TRBV3-2) to TRBJ1-2, with TRBD1 matching 8 bases. J gave up 2 bases and V 4 bases, and 18 bases lay outside the gene matches. This CDR3 spans 19 amino acids. Germline CDR1 and CDR2: LGHDT and YNNKEL (reference sequence). The chain's CDR3 is CASSPIPGQGGVSNYGYTF. For the CDR3, the DNA is TGTGCCAGCAGCCCCATACCTGGACAGGGTGGGGTGAGCAACTATGGCTACACCTTC.

The V call is TRBV14, the J call TRBJ1-5; D is unclear. The CDR3 sequence is 14 residues long. Deletions cut 4 bases from V and 7 bases from J, with 14 bases between. Germline CDR1 reads SGHDN; CDR2 reads FVKESK. CDR3 residues: CASSPSNLGQPQHF. For the CDR3, the DNA is TGTGCCAGCAGCCCTAGCAACTTGGGCCAGCCCCAGCATTTT.

This clone showed up just once. The chain recombines TRBV19 with TRBJ2-3; 10 bases map to TRBD1. V trimming: 7 bases; J trimming: 2 bases; junction bases outside the gene matches: 12. CDR3 size: 17 residues. CDR1 and CDR2 (germline): LNHDA, SQIVND (reference sequence). The CDR3, as DNA: TGTGCCAGTACCAGCCGGGGGGGACAGGGGATCACAGATACGCAGTATTTT. As protein: CASTSRGGQGITDTQYF.

As concerns this clone: Other DNA sequences in the same sample also yield this CDR3. The genes are TRBV7-2 and TRBJ1-3; weak D call: TRBD1 (6 bases). V shed 6 bases and J shed 4 bases, with 10 bases lying between them. The length of the CDR3 is 13 residues. CDR1 SGHTA and CDR2 FQGNSA come from the germline V gene. The CDR3 loop reads CASSSGVGNTIYF. In nucleotides, the CDR3 is TGTGCCAGCAGTTCAGGGGTCGGAAACACCATATATTTT. Together with reference TRBV7-2 and TRBJ1-3, the CDR3 gives the full variable domain: GAGVSQSPSNKVTEKGKDVELRCDPISGHTALYWYRQSLGQGLEFLIYFQGNSAPDKSGLPSDRFSAERTGGSVSTLTIQRTQQEDSAVYLCASSSGVGNTIYFGEGSWLTVV.

The chain is built from TRBV4-2 and TRBJ2-5; 15 bases agree with TRBD2. V shed 0 bases and J 5 bases; nucleotides not matched to a gene: 7. Germline values: CDR1 LGHNA, CDR2 YNFKEQ. The CDR3 sequence is 18 residues long. This CDR3 is CASSQDVIGTSGGETQYF. CDR3 sequence (DNA): TGTGCCAGCAGCCAAGATGTGATCGGGACTAGCGGGGGGGAGACCCAGTACTTC.

V is TRBV2 and J is TRBJ1-5; D gene uncertain. Germline-derived CDR1 and CDR2 are SNHLY and FYNNEI. V was pared by 3 bases and J by 3 bases, with 15 bases between. The CDR3 is 16 residues long. In nucleotides, the CDR3 is TGTGCCAGCAGTGAGCAGGACTTCACGGACAATCAGCCCCAGCATTTT. It yields the protein CASSEQDFTDNQPQHF.

The chain is built from TRBV11-3 and TRBJ1-3; no firm D call. The CDR3 consists of 14 residues. Trimming left V 5 bases short and J 2 bases short, with 10 bases between. The germline CDR1 and CDR2 sequences are SGHNT and YENEEA. CDR3 protein: CASSLIGPGNTIYF. The CDR3 bases are TGTGCCAGCAGCCTAATAGGACCTGGAAACACCATATATTTT.

The J gene is TRBJ1-1, the V gene TRBV27; the D is unclear. Germline CDR1 reads MNHEY; CDR2 reads SMNVEV (reference sequence). The CDR3 totals 15 residues. Trimming took off 2 bases at V and 9 bases at J, with 19 bases between the two ends. CDR3 coding DNA: TGTGCCAGCAGTTTAAACCCCGGGAGGAGTATTAAAGCTTTCTTT. Protein product: CASSLNPGRSIKAFF.

The chain recombines TRBV7-9 with TRBJ2-1; 12 bases line up with TRBD1. Germline-derived CDR1 and CDR2 are SEHNR and FQNEAQ (reference sequence). Trimming took 3 bases from V and 7 from J; bases not matched to a gene: 10. This CDR3 region has 17 residues. This chain's CDR3 is CASSFTGTGGHMNEQFF. CDR3 bases: TGTGCCAGCAGCTTTACCGGGACAGGGGGCCATATGAATGAGCAGTTCTTC.

The CDR3 protein is CASSLDRDAKNIQYF. For the CDR3, the DNA is TGTGCCAGCAGCTTAGATCGGGATGCCAAAAACATTCAGTACTTC. The chain employs TRBV7-2 and TRBJ2-4, with a possible D match to TRBD2 (5 bases). V lost 1 base to trimming and J lost 1 base, with 8 bases between them. CDR1 and CDR2 from the germline V gene are SGHTA and FQGNSA. The CDR3 totals 15 residues.

The V call is TRBV4-1, the J call TRBJ2-3; perhaps TRBD2 as D (6 bases). This CDR3 is 16 amino acids long. Trimming left V 3 bases short and J 4 bases short, with 17 bases between. In germline, CDR1 is MGHRA, CDR2 YSYEKL. The CDR3 DNA reads as TGCGCCAGCAGCCACTTCCTGGCGGGGAAGTCAGATACGCAGTATTTT. This codes for CASSHFLAGKSDTQYF.

V usage is TRBV7-9 and J usage is TRBJ2-3, with TRBD1 matching over 9 bases. This CDR3 has 16 residues. The V segment lost 6 bases and the J segment 2 bases; nucleotides outside the gene matches: 9. The germline CDR1 and CDR2 sequences are SEHNR and FQNEAQ (reference sequence). CDR3 DNA: TGTGCCAGCAGTCAAGGACAGGGGATCCTCACAGATACGCAGTATTTT. Protein sequence: CASSQGQGILTDTQYF.

The chain links TRBV5-1 to TRBJ1-1; 8 nucleotides agree with TRBD1. Trimming at V came to 5 bases and at J to 5 bases, leaving 8 bases not matched to a gene. The V gene's germline CDR1 is SGHRS and CDR2 YFSETQ. CDR3 size: 14 residues. The CDR3 DNA reads TGCGCCAGCAGTAGGGGACAGGTGAGGACTGAAGCTTTCTTT. Translating gives CASSRGQVRTEAFF.

The chain couples TRBV5-4 to TRBJ1-6; D might be TRBD1 (5 bases). Germline V lookup: CDR1 SGHNT, CDR2 YYREEE (reference sequence). V was clipped by 1 base and J by 6 bases, with 8 bases between them. The CDR3 contains 14 residues. CDR3 DNA sequence: TGTGCCAGCAGCTTGACAGGATCTAATTCACCCCTCCACTTT. It is translated as CASSLTGSNSPLHF.

The genes are TRBV4-3 and TRBJ1-2; possible D gene TRBD1, 5 bases. CDR3 length: 14 amino acids. V lost 0 bases and J 4 bases, leaving 9 bases between the germline ends. The germline gives CDR1 LGHNA, CDR2 YSLEER. CDR3 amino acids: CASSQDVGVYGYTF. DNA for the CDR3: TGCGCCAGCAGCCAAGATGTGGGGGTCTATGGCTACACCTTC.

A remark on this clone: The junction does not match germline at one end; this may be a read error. This chain uses TRBV2 with TRBJ1-1, with D tentatively TRBD1 (5 bases). Germline CDR1 reads SNHLY; CDR2 reads FYNNEI. The CDR3 spans 12 residues. In DNA, the CDR3 is TGTGCCAGCAGTTCAGACAGCTCAGTGAGAGTCTTT. It codes for CASSSDSSVRVF.

V usage is TRBV7-2 and J usage is TRBJ2-3; D remains unclear. CDR3 length: 15 amino acids. Per the germline V gene, CDR1 is SGHTA and CDR2 is FQGNSA. V lost 5 bases and J lost 0, with 12 bases in between. The CDR3 sequence is CASSLGLGSTDTQYF. CDR3 sequence (DNA): TGTGCCAGCAGCCTGGGTCTGGGTAGCACAGATACGCAGTATTTT.

The chain recombines TRBV6-1 with TRBJ2-7; 10 bases map to TRBD1. The CDR3 is made up of 15 amino acids. In germline, CDR1 is MNHNS, CDR2 SASEGT. V gave up 2 bases and J gave up 3 bases; unmatched junction bases: 4. CDR3 coding DNA: TGTGCCAGCAGTGAACCGGGACAGGGGATCTACGAGCAGTACTTC. Its translation: CASSEPGQGIYEQYF.

Comment on this clone: This same CDR3 is encoded by further DNA sequences in the sample. CDR3: CAISESGQPQHF. The CDR3 DNA sequence: TGTGCCATCAGTGAGTCAGGGCAGCCCCAGCATTTT. The V gene is TRBV10-3, the J gene TRBJ1-5; D remains unclear. The germline CDR1 and CDR2 sequences are ENHRY and SYGVKD. This CDR3 spans 12 amino acids. Trimming took off 0 bases at V and 7 bases at J, with 4 bases between the two ends.

This chain uses TRBV20-1 with TRBJ2-7, with 8 bases matching TRBD1. The length of the CDR3 is 11 residues. The germline gives CDR1 DFQATT, CDR2 SNEGSKA (reference sequence). CDR3 bases: TGCAGCGGACAGGGAGGATACGAGCAGTACTTC. It translates to CSGQGGYEQYF.

The rearrangement joins TRBV7-2 to TRBJ2-7; 10 nucleotides agree with TRBD2. The CDR3 totals 17 residues. V was clipped by 4 bases and J by 5 bases; unmatched bases: 14. CDR1 and CDR2 from the germline V gene are SGHTA and FQGNSA. The CDR3 loop reads CASSSLLGLAGVNEQYF. The CDR3, as DNA: TGTGCCAGCAGCTCCCTCCTCGGGCTAGCGGGGGTTAACGAGCAGTACTTC.

J is TRBJ2-6 and V is TRBV2, with D maybe TRBD2 (5 bases). From germline, CDR1 is SNHLY and CDR2 FYNNEI. V was shortened by 6 bases and J by 2 bases, with 11 bases between the two germline ends. This CDR3 contains 15 residues. The CDR3 DNA follows: TGTGCCAGCAGCACTCAAGCGGCTGGGGCCAACGTCCTGACTTTC. As protein: CASSTQAAGANVLTF.

With respect to this clone: Additional DNA sequences in this sample encode the identical CDR3. This chain links TRBV5-1 with TRBJ1-2, with 8 bases identical to TRBD1. Germline loops: CDR1 SGHRS, CDR2 YFSETQ. This CDR3 is 14 amino acids long. V lost 4 bases and J lost 2; bases outside the gene matches: 4. CDR3 bases: TGCGCCAGCAGCGAAGGACAGGGCAACTATGGCTACACCTTC. Translating gives CASSEGQGNYGYTF.